The rows below give T cell receptor beta chains drawn from one sample of a study of T cell repertoires in cytomegalovirus infection. MiXCR, applied by TCRdb to the reads, yields one record per CDR3 protein. The top ten clones hold 8.5% to 10% of a sample with more than 250,000 distinct CDR3 sequences, roughly an eighth of them seen once. The sequencing sample was made of PBMCs. These receptor sequences come from a human donor in good health (CMV status not recorded). Some clones in this sample may be carry-over from other donors' samples. CDR3s include the opening cysteine and the closing phenylalanine or tryptophan. The order of the fields is D gene, J gene, V gene, clone size, CDR3 protein, CDR3 DNA. The D gene is left open where the match is weak. Not all rows give a size; the values are once, few, many and, for expanded clones, a class.

>.|TRBJ2-7|TRBV7-2|few
CASSFSAGQNYYEQYF
TGTGCCAGCAGCTTTTCCGCGGGACAAAATTACTACGAGCAGTACTTC
>TRBD2|TRBJ2-3|TRBV4-1|.
CASSSPQRELDTQYF
TGTGCCAGCAGCTCCCCCCAGCGGGAGTTGGATACGCAGTATTTT
>TRBD1|TRBJ1-1|TRBV18|few
CASSPQTGGKEAFF
TGTGCCAGCTCACCTCAAACAGGGGGCAAAGAAGCTTTCTTT
>TRBD1|TRBJ1-4|TRBV14|few
CASSLRTGGILATNEKLFF
TGTGCCAGCAGCCTACGGACAGGGGGGATTCTTGCAACTAATGAAAAACTGTTTTTT
>.|TRBJ1-1|TRBV10-3|few
CAISWTAEGTEAFF
TGTGCCATCAGTTGGACGGCCGAGGGAACTGAAGCTTTCTTT
>TRBD2|TRBJ2-2|TRBV4-1|.
CASSQDASGSFRNGELFF
TGCGCCAGCAGCCAAGACGCTAGCGGGAGCTTTAGGAACGGGGAGCTGTTTTTT
>.|TRBJ2-2|TRBV7-6|.
CASSLALASATGELFF
TGTGCCAGCAGCTTAGCGCTGGCTAGCGCCACCGGGGAGCTGTTTTTT
>.|TRBJ1-2|TRBV12-3/TRBV12-4|many
CASSFSQIYGYTF
TGTGCCAGCAGTTTTTCGCAGATCTATGGCTACACCTTC
>.|TRBJ2-7|TRBV28|many
CASSFNGAGTAEQYF
TGTGCCAGCAGTTTTAACGGGGCAGGAACCGCCGAGCAGTACTTC
>.|TRBJ2-3|TRBV29-1|few
CSFERDPSTTDTQYF
TGCAGCTTCGAACGGGACCCAAGCACCACAGATACGCAGTATTTT
>.|TRBJ2-7|TRBV28|many
CASSDYRVSSEQYF
TGTGCCAGCAGTGACTACAGGGTGTCGAGCGAGCAGTACTTC
>.|TRBJ1-6|TRBV20-1|many
CSARPGDSPLHF
TGCAGTGCTAGGCCAGGGGATTCACCCCTCCACTTT
>TRBD1|TRBJ2-2|TRBV29-1|few
CSIPGSQGAAIPGELFF
TGCAGCATCCCGGGTTCGCAGGGGGCCGCGATCCCCGGGGAGCTGTTTTTT
>TRBD1|TRBJ1-5|TRBV7-8|many
CASSLGTGGNQPQHF
TGTGCCAGCAGCTTAGGGACAGGGGGGAATCAGCCCCAGCATTTT
>.|TRBJ2-7|TRBV7-2|many
CASSLAGQGGLLRSYEQYF
TGTGCCAGCAGCTTAGCAGGGCAGGGGGGACTCCTTCGGTCCTACGAGCAGTACTTC
>TRBD1|TRBJ1-1|TRBV27|few
CASSPGQGLNTEAFF
TGTGCCAGCAGTCCGGGACAGGGTTTGAACACTGAAGCTTTCTTT
>.|TRBJ2-1|TRBV6-2/TRBV6-3|.
CASSSLDWRNEQFF
TGTGCCAGCAGTTCTCTCGACTGGAGGAATGAGCAGTTCTTC
>.|TRBJ1-2|TRBV29-1|many
CSVDSMGGYTF
TGCAGCGTTGACAGTATGGGTGGCTACACCTTC
>.|TRBJ1-2|TRBV25-1|many
CASTGRGDIGYTF
TGTGCCAGCACCGGACGGGGGGATATAGGCTACACCTTC
>TRBD2|TRBJ2-1|TRBV11-1|.
CASSATLREGLGLEQFF
TGTGCCAGCAGCGCCACGCTGCGGGAGGGCCTTGGTCTTGAGCAGTTCTTC
>.|TRBJ2-7|TRBV3-1|.
CASSPTAGRTYEQYF
TGTGCCAGCAGCCCGACCGCGGGGCGCACCTACGAGCAGTACTTC
>TRBD1|TRBJ1-1|TRBV6-5|few
CASSNRGLGDTEAFF
TGTGCCAGCAGTAACAGGGGGCTCGGGGACACTGAAGCTTTCTTT
>.|TRBJ1-5|TRBV2|few
CASSEVSSNQPQHF
TGTGCCAGCAGTGAAGTCTCTAGCAATCAGCCCCAGCATTTT
>.|TRBJ1-1|TRBV7-9|few
CASSLQQSTEAFF
TGTGCCAGCAGCTTACAACAGAGCACTGAAGCTTTCTTT
>TRBD1|TRBJ2-1|TRBV6-1|many
CASSEFGTGQYNEQFF
TGTGCCAGCAGTGAGTTTGGGACAGGGCAATACAATGAGCAGTTCTTC
>TRBD2|TRBJ2-7|TRBV7-9|few
CASSPGEGYYEQYF
TGTGCCAGCAGCCCGGGGGAGGGGTACTACGAGCAGTACTTC
>TRBD2|TRBJ2-1|TRBV20-1|.
CSAREPVSGSNEQFF
TGCAGTGCTAGAGAACCCGTTAGCGGGAGTAATGAGCAGTTCTTC
>TRBD1|TRBJ1-1|TRBV29-1|.
CSVQKGALNTEAFF
TGCAGCGTTCAAAAGGGGGCACTGAACACTGAAGCTTTCTTT
>.|TRBJ2-5|TRBV10-3|many
CAISGASGETQYF
TGTGCCATCAGTGGAGCTAGTGGGGAGACCCAGTACTTC
>TRBD2|TRBJ2-1|TRBV19|.
CASSILSGSSTEQFF
TGTGCCAGTAGTATTCTGAGCGGGAGTTCTACTGAGCAGTTCTTC
>.|TRBJ2-3|TRBV7-2|many
CASSPRVAPDTQYF
TGTGCCAGCAGCCCCAGGGTAGCCCCAGATACGCAGTATTTT
>.|TRBJ1-5|TRBV7-2|many
CASSSGYQPQHF
TGTGCCAGCAGCTCAGGATATCAGCCCCAGCATTTT
>.|TRBJ1-5|TRBV7-9|many
CASSLGKEVSNQPQHF
TGTGCCAGCAGCTTAGGCAAGGAAGTGAGCAATCAGCCCCAGCATTTT
>.|TRBJ2-7|TRBV7-9|many
CASSPPYKSSYEQYF
TGTGCCAGCAGCCCCCCCTACAAGAGCTCCTACGAGCAGTACTTC
>TRBD2|TRBJ2-1|TRBV19|few
CASSRSGRANEQFF
TGTGCCAGTAGCAGGAGCGGGAGGGCCAATGAGCAGTTCTTC
>.|TRBJ1-3|TRBV2|few
CASSGDFSSGNTIYF
TGTGCCAGCAGTGGGGACTTCTCCTCTGGAAACACCATATATTTT
>.|TRBJ1-2|TRBV25-1|.
CASRKDSGYGYTF
TGTGCCAGCAGGAAAGACAGCGGATATGGCTACACCTTC
>TRBD1|TRBJ1-3|TRBV7-2|.
CASSLGGQGSFGNTIYF
TGTGCCAGCAGCTTAGGGGGACAGGGAAGTTTCGGAAACACCATATATTTT
>.|TRBJ2-1|TRBV7-9|.
CASSPPFGNEQFF
TGTGCCAGCAGCCCCCCCTTTGGCAATGAGCAGTTCTTC
>.|TRBJ1-1|TRBV6-5|few
CASSYVGGSQTEAFF
TGTGCCAGCAGTTACGTGGGGGGCAGCCAGACTGAAGCTTTCTTT
>.|TRBJ2-7|TRBV7-2|many
CASSYTPSSGEQYF
TGTGCCAGCAGCTACACACCGTCCTCAGGGGAGCAGTACTTC
>TRBD2|TRBJ2-7|TRBV18|.
CASSQAGETYEQYF
TGTGCCAGCTCACAGGCGGGAGAAACCTACGAGCAGTACTTC
>.|TRBJ1-2|TRBV20-1|.
CSARALNTRGGGGYTF
TGCAGTGCTAGAGCCCTAAACACCAGGGGAGGGGGGGGCTACACCTTC
>TRBD2|TRBJ2-5|TRBV18|.
CASSPAGDYQETQYF
TGTGCCAGCTCACCGGCGGGGGACTACCAAGAGACCCAGTACTTC
>.|TRBJ2-2|TRBV7-9|many
CASSSDRHTGELFF
TGTGCCAGCAGCTCGGACAGACACACCGGGGAGCTGTTTTTT
>.|TRBJ1-1|TRBV28|few
CASPSPEAFF
TGTGCCAGCCCATCCCCCGAAGCTTTCTTT
>.|TRBJ2-1|TRBV7-3|.
CASSLIPNNEQFF
TGTGCCAGCAGCTTGATTCCCAACAATGAGCAGTTCTTC
>.|TRBJ2-7|TRBV25-1|few
CASSSTFYEQYF
TGTGCCAGCAGCTCGACGTTCTACGAGCAGTACTTC
>.|TRBJ2-5|TRBV4-3|.
CASSRRDKGGTQYF
TGCGCCAGCAGCCGCCGGGACAAGGGGGGGACCCAGTACTTC
>.|TRBJ2-1|TRBV2|.
CASTSSPANEQFF
TGTGCCAGCACTTCCTCCCCCGCCAATGAGCAGTTCTTC
>TRBD2|TRBJ2-1|TRBV11-3|few
CASSLLAGADNEQFF
TGTGCCAGCAGCTTACTAGCGGGGGCGGACAATGAGCAGTTCTTC
>TRBD1|TRBJ2-3|TRBV14|.
CASSPLRGPADTQYF
TGTGCCAGCAGCCCTTTAAGGGGGCCCGCAGATACGCAGTATTTT
>.|TRBJ2-2|TRBV4-3|.
CASSHLDPLRGTGELFF
TGCGCCAGCAGCCACCTGGACCCCCTACGGGGCACCGGGGAGCTGTTTTTT